The rows below give T cell receptor beta chains drawn from one sample of a study of CD8 T cells in ankylosing spondylitis. TCRdb passed the 5' RACE reads through MiXCR, listing each CDR3 protein once. The repertoire consists of approximately 140,000 distinct CDR3 sequences, with approximately 44% occurring once and the leading ten covering approximately 16%. Sequencing was done on a sample of synovial fluid, either unsorted or a sorted T cell fraction (not recorded which). The receptors were sampled from a male donor with ankylosing spondylitis. CDR3s include the opening cysteine and the closing phenylalanine or tryptophan. Each record gives: clone size, D gene, V gene, J gene, CDR3 protein, CDR3 DNA. D genes are given only for firm matches. A row's size may be missing; if present it is once, few, many or a size class.

-	-	TRBV4-2	TRBJ2-1	CASSQGTGGRHNEQFF	TGTGCCAGCAGCCAAGGTACGGGCGGGCGGCACAATGAGCAGTTCTTC
many	-	TRBV4-3	TRBJ2-7	CASSQDWNRVYEQYF	TGCGCCAGCAGCCAAGATTGGAACAGGGTCTACGAGCAGTACTTC
-	-	TRBV4-2	TRBJ2-2	CASSLRGANTGELFF	TGTGCCAGCAGCCTCCGGGGTGCGAACACCGGGGAGCTGTTTTTT
-	TRBD1	TRBV5-1	TRBJ1-1	CASSLEARGQNTEAFF	TGCGCCAGCAGCTTGGAGGCGAGGGGGCAGAACACTGAAGCTTTCTTT
-	-	TRBV6-5	TRBJ1-1	CASSYSTGTVAFF	TGTGCCAGCAGTTACTCAACAGGGACGGTTGCTTTCTTT
large	-	TRBV4-3	TRBJ1-2	CASSQDLGFTNYGYTF	TGCGCCAGCAGCCAAGATCTAGGATTCACTAACTATGGCTACACCTTC
-	-	TRBV9	TRBJ2-5	CASSVGTFLGETQYF	TGTGCCAGCAGCGTTGGGACATTCTTGGGGGAGACCCAGTACTTC
-	-	TRBV5-1	TRBJ2-6	CASSLEVVRSGANVLTF	TGCGCCAGCAGCTTGGAGGTAGTACGCTCTGGGGCCAACGTCCTGACTTTC
-	-	TRBV18	TRBJ2-5	CASSRGLPGVQYF	TGTGCCAGCTCACGGGGGCTCCCTGGAGTCCAGTACTTC
-	TRBD2	TRBV4-2	TRBJ2-7	CASSQGDYSVYEQYF	TGTGCCAGCAGCCAAGGGGACTACTCCGTCTACGAGCAGTACTTC
few	-	TRBV20-1	TRBJ2-3	CSAISGTSTDTQYF	TGCAGTGCTATTAGCGGAACTAGCACAGATACGCAGTATTTT
-	TRBD2	TRBV19	TRBJ2-1	CASSREGVYNEQFF	TGTGCCAGTAGTCGGGAGGGGGTATACAATGAGCAGTTCTTC
few	-	TRBV5-6	TRBJ2-7	CASSFFVRGFRYEQYF	TGTGCCAGCAGCTTCTTCGTCAGGGGCTTCCGCTACGAGCAGTACTTC
-	TRBD2	TRBV7-3	TRBJ2-3	CASSTSGGAIDTQYF	TGTGCCAGCAGCACTAGCGGGGGGGCCATTGATACGCAGTATTTT
-	TRBD2	TRBV4-1	TRBJ2-1	CASSRGRGGTSGRRSSYNEQFF	TGCGCCAGCAGCCGCGGACGAGGGGGGACTAGCGGGAGGAGAAGCTCCTACAATGAGCAGTTCTTC
-	-	TRBV4-1	TRBJ1-2	CASSHGFPWDYGYTF	TGCGCCAGCAGCCACGGATTCCCTTGGGACTATGGCTACACCTTC